These 21 T cell receptor beta chains came from one sample sequenced in a study of blood T cell repertoires in COVID-19. Profiled with immunoSEQ multiplex PCR; TCRdb holds only in-frame clones, not every one. The data show some 380,000 clones, around 90% seen once. The sequenced sample consisted of peripheral blood. Receptors were obtained from a man aged 18-30 years with active or convalescent COVID-19.

CDR3 coding DNA: TGTGCCAGCAGCCACAAACAGGGGGCCAACTATGGCTACACCTTC. Translating gives CASSHKQGANYGYTF. The V gene is TRBV3-1 (or the pseudogene TRBV3-2), the J gene TRBJ1-2, with 9 bases aligning to TRBD1. The CDR3 loop spans 15 amino acids. From germline, CDR1 is LGHDT and CDR2 YNNKEL (reference sequence). The V and J ends lost 3 bases and 2 bases, in that order; junction bases with no gene match: 4.

The gene calls are TRBV24-1 and TRBJ2-2, with TRBD2 identical over 11 bases. Germline CDR1 and CDR2: KGHDR and SFDVKD. J gave up 3 bases and V 6 bases, and 11 bases lay outside the gene matches. This CDR3 is 18 amino acids long. This chain's CDR3 is CATSRAAQLAGDTGELFF. The CDR3, as DNA: TGTGCCACCAGTCGGGCTGCTCAACTAGCGGGAGACACCGGGGAGCTGTTTTTT.

This chain connects TRBV19 to TRBJ1-6; TRBD1 aligns across 9 bases. The V gene's germline CDR1 is LNHDA and CDR2 SQIVND (reference sequence). V dropped 4 bases and J dropped 1; count of bases not matched to a gene: 5. CDR3 length: 17 residues. Here the CDR3 DNA reads TGTGCCAGTAGTACTACAGGGGGCGCGTCCTATAATTCACCCCTCCACTTT. This encodes CASSTTGGASYNSPLHF. The whole variable domain, remainder taken from reference TRBV19 and TRBJ1-6, is DGGITQSPKYLFRKEGQNVTLSCEQNLNHDAMYWYRQDPGQGLRLIYYSQIVNDFQKGDIAEGYSVSREKKESFPLTVTSAQKNPTAFYLCASSTTGGASYNSPLHFGNGTRLTVT.

The V and J genes are TRBV28 and TRBJ2-5; D may be TRBD1 (5 bases). This CDR3 comprises 15 residues. Germline-derived CDR1 and CDR2 are MDHEN and SYDVKM. V lost 1 base and J lost 3, with 12 bases in between. CDR3 sequence (DNA): TGTGCCAGCAGTTTATCTGATGGGGCCAAAGAGACCCAGTACTTC. It codes for CASSLSDGAKETQYF.

The V call is TRBV28, the J call TRBJ1-6; weak D call: TRBD1 (5 bases). The CDR3 length is 15 residues. Trimming removed 9 bases from V and 8 bases from J, with 20 bases in between. Germline CDR1 MDHEN, CDR2 SYDVKM. Written as DNA, the CDR3 is TGTGCCAGTTTTAACGCCGGGACTACTGATTCACCCCTCCACTTT. Translation: CASFNAGTTDSPLHF.

The rearrangement joins TRBV6-5 to TRBJ2-7; TRBD1 agrees at 9 bases. This CDR3 has 14 amino acids. CDR1 and CDR2 from the germline V gene are MNHEY and SVGAGI. V shed 6 bases, J shed 4 bases, and the junction held 7 bases outside the gene matches. The CDR3 loop is CASRPDRGEYEQYF. CDR3 nucleotide sequence: TGTGCCAGCAGGCCGGACAGGGGAGAATACGAGCAGTACTTC.

The chain employs TRBV18 and TRBJ1-1; possibly TRBD1 for D (5 bases). The CDR3 sequence is 15 residues long. The germline CDR1 and CDR2 sequences are KGHSH and LQKENI. V shed 1 base and J shed 5 bases, with 14 bases lying between them. CDR3 nucleotides: TGTGCCAGCTCACCACAACCAGGGATGGGGACTGAAGCTTTCTTT. This gives the protein CASSPQPGMGTEAFF.

The V and J genes are TRBV5-1 and TRBJ1-2, with TRBD1 matching 7 bases. This CDR3 has 14 residues. CDR1 is SGHRS and CDR2 is YFSETQ in the germline V gene. Trimming took 6 bases from V and 0 from J; bases not matched to a gene: 5. The CDR3 spells CASTMGQTNYGYTF. The DNA for the CDR3 is TGCGCCAGCACCATGGGACAGACTAACTATGGCTACACCTTC.

The chain recombines TRBV6-6 with TRBJ2-7; D not certain. V shed 6 bases and J shed 6 bases, with 24 bases lying between them. The germline V gene has CDR1 MNHNY and CDR2 SVGAGI (reference sequence). The CDR3 loop spans 16 amino acids. CDR3 bases: TGTGCCAGCAGCGGAATGCCCCGACTTGGTCTAGGCGAGCAGTACTTC. Its protein is CASSGMPRLGLGEQYF.

This clone has a single count. The V and J genes are TRBV28 and TRBJ2-7; 8 bases agree with TRBD1. V was clipped by 6 bases and J by 3 bases; unmatched bases: 4. The germline CDR1 and CDR2 sequences are MDHEN and SYDVKM. The CDR3 totals 13 residues. CDR3 loop: CASRGTGFYEQYF. The DNA for the CDR3 is TGTGCCAGCAGGGGGACAGGTTTCTACGAGCAGTACTTC.

The gene calls are TRBV24-1 and TRBJ2-1; 10 nucleotides line up with TRBD1. The CDR3 sequence is 14 residues long. Trimming removed 4 bases from V and 9 bases from J; junction bases left unmatched: 5. Germline assignment: CDR1 KGHDR and CDR2 SFDVKD. The CDR3 sequence: CATSDQTGGGEQFF. CDR3 DNA sequence: TGTGCCACCAGTGACCAGACAGGGGGCGGTGAGCAGTTCTTC.

This sequence joins TRBV13 and TRBJ2-1; 7 bases map to TRBD2. CDR3 length equals 16 residues. The germline V gene has CDR1 PRHDT and CDR2 FYEKMQ (reference sequence). The J segment lost 9 bases and the V segment lost 4 bases, leaving 15 bases of the junction unmatched. The CDR3 DNA reads as TGTGCCAGCAGCTCCGGGCGAGGCGGGAGTTTGACTGAGCAGTTCTTC. It encodes CASSSGRGGSLTEQFF.

The V call is TRBV7-2, the J call TRBJ2-5; 9 nucleotides agree with TRBD2. The germline CDR1 and CDR2 sequences are SGHTA and FQGNSA. CDR3 length: 14 residues. V trimming: 6 bases; J trimming: 4 bases; junction bases outside the gene matches: 6. CDR3 amino acids: CASSPWTSAETQYF. The CDR3 nucleotides are TGTGCCAGCAGTCCATGGACTAGCGCAGAGACCCAGTACTTC.

DNA of the CDR3: TGTGCCAGCAGCCCACAGGGGGCGGATACGCAGTATTTT. As protein: CASSPQGADTQYF. The rearrangement links TRBV7-9 to TRBJ2-3; TRBD1 matches at 9 bases. After removal of 5 bases from V and 6 bases from J, the junction contained 3 bases not matched to a gene. The CDR3 is 13 amino acids. The germline CDR1 and CDR2 sequences are SEHNR and FQNEAQ (reference sequence).

In DNA, the CDR3 is TGTGCCAGCTCACCGACATCCCTGAGCTACGAGCAGTACTTC. This encodes CASSPTSLSYEQYF. V and J are TRBV18 and TRBJ2-7; D unclear. This CDR3 is 14 amino acids long. Germline CDR1 reads KGHSH; CDR2 reads LQKENI. V shed 3 bases and J shed 3 bases, with 12 bases lying between them.

This clone has a single count. V gene TRBV4-1 combines with J gene TRBJ1-4, with 7 nucleotides matching TRBD1. The V segment lost 8 bases and the J segment 11 bases; nucleotides outside the gene matches: 5. Germline CDR1 is MGHRA and CDR2 is YSYEKL. CDR3 length equals 11 residues. In DNA, the CDR3 is TGCGCCAGCGGGAAGGACAGGAAACTGTTTTTT. Its translation is CASGKDRKLFF.

The chain carries TRBV5-1 and TRBJ2-5; TRBD1 matches at 7 bases. The junction had 7 bases not matched to a gene; V was cut back by 4 bases and J by 4 bases. CDR3 length: 14 residues. The germline gives CDR1 SGHRS, CDR2 YFSETQ. CDR3 nucleotide sequence: TGCGCCAGCAGCAAGGACAGGCCGCCAGAGACCCAGTACTTC. Protein product: CASSKDRPPETQYF. Supplemented by reference TRBV5-1 and TRBJ2-5, the full variable domain reads KAGVTQTPRYLIKTRGQQVTLSCSPISGHRSVSWYQQTPGQGLQFLFEYFSETQRNKGNFPGRFSGRQFSNSRSEMNVSTLELGDSALYLCASSKDRPPETQYFGPGTRLLVL.

In this sample, this clone turned up once. The chain is built from TRBV28 and TRBJ2-3; weak D call: TRBD2 (7 bases). CDR1 and CDR2 (germline): MDHEN, SYDVKM. The CDR3 extends over 14 amino acids. The V gene lost 6 bases and the J gene lost 5 bases, with 15 bases spanning the gap. The CDR3 DNA follows: TGTGCCAGCAGAGATGGGGGGGCGGGAGATACGCAGTATTTT. It encodes CASRDGGAGDTQYF.

The chain uses TRBV30 and TRBJ2-7; a weak D match, TRBD2 (6 bases). Germline-derived CDR1 and CDR2 are GTSNPN and SVGIG (reference sequence). This CDR3 region has 14 residues. Trimming removed 3 bases from V and 4 bases from J, with 16 bases in between. CDR3 region: CAWRTPSAGYEQYF. The CDR3 DNA reads TGTGCCTGGAGGACACCTAGTGCGGGGTACGAGCAGTACTTC.

This clone has more than one count but fewer than ten. This chain uses TRBV5-5 with TRBJ1-3; D is unresolved. CDR1 is SGHKS, CDR2 YYEKEE, per germline (reference sequence). There are 20 residues in the CDR3. The ends were cut back, 1 base at V and 0 bases at J, with 23 bases in the middle. CDR3 sequence (DNA): TGTGCCAGCAGCTTGATTCTTCGGGGTGGAAGGAGCCTCTCTGGAAACACCATATATTTT. Protein product: CASSLILRGGRSLSGNTIYF.

The gene calls are TRBV7-8 and TRBJ2-1; 7 positions match TRBD2. The trim removed 4 bases at V and 0 bases at J, leaving 6 bases unmatched. In germline, CDR1 is SGHVS, CDR2 FQNEAQ. The CDR3 sequence is 16 residues long. CDR3 DNA sequence: TGTGCCAGCAGCTCCTTCGGGGGGAGCTCCTACAATGAGCAGTTCTTC. Amino acid sequence: CASSSFGGSSYNEQFF.